The 4 T cell receptor beta chains given below trace back to one sample, sequenced in a study of blood T cell repertoires in COVID-19. The assay was immunoSEQ multiplex PCR, and TCRdb's table has in-frame clones only and misses some. Found here are over 60,000 clones, roughly 87% of them singletons; the top ten hold around 9%. The sequencing input was peripheral blood. The source is a man at least 80 years old with acute or convalescent COVID-19.

The CDR3 protein is CASRTGGSYGYTF. Written as DNA, the CDR3 is TGTGCCTCAAGGACAGGGGGCAGCTATGGCTACACCTTC. The chain combines TRBV19 with TRBJ1-2; 11 nucleotides match TRBD1. V lost 11 bases, J lost 4 bases, and 6 bases stayed unmatched. The CDR3 consists of 13 residues. The germline gives CDR1 LNHDA, CDR2 SQIVND (reference sequence).

This clone was counted a single time. This same CDR3 is encoded by further DNA sequences in the sample. The J gene is TRBJ1-2, the V gene TRBV19; 9 bases align to TRBD1. This CDR3 region has 13 residues. From germline, CDR1 is LNHDA and CDR2 SQIVND (reference sequence). V was pared by 5 bases and J by 4 bases, with 2 bases of the junction left unmatched. CDR3 amino acids: CASSPGQGYGYTF. The CDR3 coding sequence is TGTGCCAGTAGTCCGGGACAGGGCTATGGCTACACCTTC. The entire variable domain, with the rest obtained from reference TRBV19 and TRBJ1-2, is as follows: DGGITQSPKYLFRKEGQNVTLSCEQNLNHDAMYWYRQDPGQGLRLIYYSQIVNDFQKGDIAEGYSVSREKKESFPLTVTSAQKNPTAFYLCASSPGQGYGYTFGSGTRLTVV.

The rearrangement joins TRBV6-5 to TRBJ2-7; possible D gene TRBD1, 6 bases. Germline CDR1 and CDR2: MNHEY and SVGAGI. CDR3 length: 14 residues. Between the trimmed V and J ends, which lost 5 bases and 2 bases, there was a span of 13 bases. CDR3 residues: CASSPLTGPYEQYF. CDR3 DNA sequence: TGTGCCAGCAGTCCCTTGACAGGTCCCTACGAGCAGTACTTC.

The genes are TRBV10-1 and TRBJ2-2; D is unresolved. V was trimmed by 2 bases and J by 7 bases, leaving 5 bases between them. The V gene's germline CDR1 is WNHNN and CDR2 SYGVQD (reference sequence). This CDR3 contains 12 residues. CDR3 loop: CASSEIGGELFF. CDR3 bases: TGCGCCAGCAGTGAGATCGGCGGGGAGCTGTTTTTT.